The 8 T cell receptor beta chains presented below share a single source sample, sequenced in a study of T cells in Graves' hyperthyroidism and ophthalmopathy. TCR beta CDR3 region amplification was performed from RNA transcripts. When the TCR CDR3 underwent first-round RT-PCR, the HTBI primer set was used. TCRdb independently ran MiXCR on the multiplex PCR reads; one entry per CDR3 protein. The sample contains around 570,000 distinct CDR3 sequences, roughly 21% of which appear only once. The specimen sequenced was blood. These receptors were collected from a man aged 35 to 55 with Graves' ophthalmopathy.

On this clonotype: At one end, the junction sequence differs from germline, possibly due to a read error. This chain uses TRBV7-2 with TRBJ2-7, with D unclear. Per germline, CDR1 SGHTA and CDR2 FQGNSA. The CDR3 has 11 amino acids. CDR3 nucleotides: TGTGCCAGCCGCTTAAGCCACGAGCAGTACTTC. Translating it yields CASRLSHEQYF.

The table lists this clonotype with many counts. The chain couples TRBV11-2 to TRBJ1-1; D not resolved. CDR1 is SGHAT and CDR2 is FQNNGV in the germline V gene. This CDR3 has 12 amino acids. V was trimmed by 5 bases and J by 2 bases, leaving 6 bases between them. In nucleotides, the CDR3 is TGTGCCAGCAGCCCCTTAAACACTGAAGCTTTCTTT. Translating gives CASSPLNTEAFF.

In its sample, this clonotype was seen many times. The gene calls are TRBV28 and TRBJ2-7, with D perhaps assigned TRBD1 or TRBD2 (6 bases each). CDR3 length: 14 amino acids. V shed 7 bases and J shed 3 bases, with 16 bases lying between them. Germline CDR1 MDHEN, CDR2 SYDVKM. The CDR3 region has the DNA TGTGCCAGCACCCCCCCGGGGGCAGACTACGAGCAGTACTTC. Its translation: CASTPPGADYEQYF.

This clonotype was seen more than once but under ten times. This sequence joins TRBV9 and TRBJ1-4; tentative D call: TRBD1 (5 bases). V lost 0 bases and J lost 4, with 10 bases in between. There are 15 residues in the CDR3. Germline V gene sequence: CDR1 SGDLS, CDR2 YYNGEE. The CDR3 coding sequence is TGTGCCAGCAGCGTAGGCGACAGTGGTAATGAAAAACTGTTTTTT. Its translation: CASSVGDSGNEKLFF.

The chain combines TRBV15 with TRBJ1-5; TRBD1 is a possible D gene (6 bases). Deletions cut 7 bases from V and 4 bases from J, with 11 bases between. Germline CDR1 LNHNV, CDR2 YYDKDF (reference sequence). This CDR3 is built from 13 residues. The CDR3 DNA reads TGTGCCACCAACCGGGGGCGGAATCAGCCCCAGCATTTT. It encodes CATNRGRNQPQHF. Full variable domain (outside the CDR3, taken from reference TRBV15 and TRBJ1-5): DAMVIQNPRYQVTQFGKPVTLSCSQTLNHNVMYWYQQKSSQAPKLLFHYYDKDFNNEADTPDNFQSRRPNTSFCFLDIRSPGLGDTAMYLCATNRGRNQPQHFGDGTRLSIL.

V and J are TRBV12-3 or TRBV12-4 and TRBJ2-1; D is perhaps TRBD1 or TRBD2 (5 bases each). The V gene lost 4 bases and the J gene lost 4 bases, with 14 bases spanning the gap. This CDR3 is built from 15 residues. CDR3 region: CASSSPGALYNEQFF. CDR3 DNA sequence: TGTGCCAGCAGTTCCCCCGGGGCCCTATACAATGAGCAGTTCTTC.

This clonotype has more than one count but fewer than ten. This chain connects TRBV9 to TRBJ1-2, with a tentative D call TRBD1 (5 bases). This CDR3 region has 15 residues. Germline CDR1 is SGDLS and CDR2 is YYNGEE. V was pared by 2 bases and J by 4 bases, with 15 bases between. This CDR3 is CASSVQDGGGYGYTF. The CDR3 DNA sequence: TGTGCCAGCAGCGTCCAAGACGGCGGGGGCTATGGCTACACCTTC.

This clonotype has more than one count but fewer than ten. V is TRBV20-1 and J is TRBJ2-7, with TRBD2 matching over 9 bases. The CDR3 runs 13 residues. Germline values: CDR1 DFQATT, CDR2 SNEGSKA (reference sequence). V lost 4 bases and J lost 4; bases outside the gene matches: 5. The CDR3 nucleotides read TGCAGTGCTAATAGCGGGAGCAAGTACGAGCAGTACTTC. It specifies CSANSGSKYEQYF.